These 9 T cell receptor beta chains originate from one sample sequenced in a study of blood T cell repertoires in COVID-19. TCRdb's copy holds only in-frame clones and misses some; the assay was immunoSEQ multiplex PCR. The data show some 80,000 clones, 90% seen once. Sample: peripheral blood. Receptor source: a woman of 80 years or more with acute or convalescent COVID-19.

The CDR3 sequence: CASSEWLAGRSGELFF. CDR3 sequence (DNA): TGTGCCAGCAGTGAATGGTTAGCGGGGAGGTCCGGGGAGCTGTTTTTT. The chain recombines TRBV6-1 with TRBJ2-2, with 8 bases aligning to TRBD2. Per germline, CDR1 MNHNS and CDR2 SASEGT. CDR3 length: 16 residues. The junction had 8 bases not matched to a gene; V was cut back by 2 bases and J by 6 bases.

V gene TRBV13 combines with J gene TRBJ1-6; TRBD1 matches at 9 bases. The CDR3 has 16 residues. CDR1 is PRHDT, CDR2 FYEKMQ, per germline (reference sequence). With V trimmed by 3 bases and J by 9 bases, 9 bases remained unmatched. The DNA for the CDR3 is TGTGCCAGCAGCTTGGGACAGACAGGGGGAGGTTCACCCCTCCACTTT. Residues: CASSLGQTGGGSPLHF.

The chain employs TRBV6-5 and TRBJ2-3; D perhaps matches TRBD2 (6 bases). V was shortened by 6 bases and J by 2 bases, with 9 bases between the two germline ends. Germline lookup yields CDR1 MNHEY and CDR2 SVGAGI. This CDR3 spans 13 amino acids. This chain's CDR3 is CASSRDFTDTQYF. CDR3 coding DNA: TGTGCCAGCAGCAGGGACTTCACAGATACGCAGTATTTT.

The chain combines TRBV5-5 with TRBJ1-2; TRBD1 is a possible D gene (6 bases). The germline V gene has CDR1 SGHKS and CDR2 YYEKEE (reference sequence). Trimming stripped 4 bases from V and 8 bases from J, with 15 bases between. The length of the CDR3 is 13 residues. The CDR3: CASSVTGSSGYTF. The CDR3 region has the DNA TGTGCCAGCAGCGTGACAGGTAGTAGCGGCTACACCTTC.

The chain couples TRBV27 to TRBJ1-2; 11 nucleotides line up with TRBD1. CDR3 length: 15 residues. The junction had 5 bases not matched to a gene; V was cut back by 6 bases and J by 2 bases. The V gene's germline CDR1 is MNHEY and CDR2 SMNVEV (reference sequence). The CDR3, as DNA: TGTGCCAGCAGCCTGGGACAGGGGGTAAACTATGGCTACACCTTC. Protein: CASSLGQGVNYGYTF.

The DNA for the CDR3 is TGCGCCAGCAGCCAAGAGAGGACTAGCGCGCCCTCCTACAATGAGCAGTTCTTC. It codes for CASSQERTSAPSYNEQFF. The gene calls are TRBV4-1 and TRBJ2-1; 9 bases line up with TRBD2. The CDR3 is 18 residues long. The germline V gene has CDR1 MGHRA and CDR2 YSYEKL. V lost 0 bases and J lost 0; bases outside the gene matches: 6.

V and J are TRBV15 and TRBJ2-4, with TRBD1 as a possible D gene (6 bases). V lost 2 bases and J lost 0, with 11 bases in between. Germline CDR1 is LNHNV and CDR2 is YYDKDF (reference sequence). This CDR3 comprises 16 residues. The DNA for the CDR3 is TGTGCCACCAGCAGAATGGACAGCCTAGCCAAAAACATTCAGTACTTC. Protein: CATSRMDSLAKNIQYF.

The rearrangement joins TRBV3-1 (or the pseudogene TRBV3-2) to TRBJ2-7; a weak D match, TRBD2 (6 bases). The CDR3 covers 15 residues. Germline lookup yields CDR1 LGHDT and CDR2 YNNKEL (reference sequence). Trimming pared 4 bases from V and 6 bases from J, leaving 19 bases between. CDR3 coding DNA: TGTGCCAGCAGCCCCCTCCTGGAGGGAGTCCGCGAGCAGTACTTC. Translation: CASSPLLEGVREQYF.

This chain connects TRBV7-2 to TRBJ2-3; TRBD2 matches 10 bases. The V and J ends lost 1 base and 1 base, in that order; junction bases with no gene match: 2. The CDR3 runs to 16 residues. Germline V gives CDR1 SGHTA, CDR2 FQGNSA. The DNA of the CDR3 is TGTGCCAGCAGCTTAGTAGGGACTAGCGGCACAGATACGCAGTATTTT. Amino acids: CASSLVGTSGTDTQYF.